The source of this T cell receptor beta chain is a study of lymphopenia after photon versus proton radiotherapy. The CDR3 covers 15 residues. Germline V gene lookup returns CDR1 SGHRS and CDR2 YFSETQ. Trimming removed 0 bases at V and 0 bases at J, with 8 bases between. TCRdb keeps only in-frame clones here, not all; method: immunoSEQ multiplex PCR. The sample carries about 26,000 clones, 85% recorded once. This specimen consisted of peripheral blood, obtained from a patient treated with photon-based radiotherapy. This receptor was identified in a man aged 25-45 years with gastric cancer. V and J are TRBV5-1 and TRBJ2-3; TRBD2 might be the D (6 bases). The CDR3 protein is CASSLAGTSTDTQYF. CDR3 bases: TGCGCCAGCAGCTTGGCTGGGACTAGCACAGATACGCAGTATTTT. The variable domain in full, with the rest retrieved from reference TRBV5-1 and TRBJ2-3, is KAGVTQTPRYLIKTRGQQVTLSCSPISGHRSVSWYQQTPGQGLQFLFEYFSETQRNKGNFPGRFSGRQFSNSRSEMNVSTLELGDSALYLCASSLAGTSTDTQYFGPGTRLTVL.